This TCR beta chain was documented in a study of technical replicates of blood from a handful of donors. The CDR3 is 13 amino acids. Germline CDR1 reads MDHEN; CDR2 reads SYDVKM. The V gene lost 6 bases and the J gene lost 1 base, with 9 bases spanning the gap. Repertoires were generated with immunoSEQ multiplex PCR, while TCRdb's copy carries only in-frame clones and drops some. The sample holds around 83,000 clones, approximately 92% seen once. Source material: T cells isolated from PBMCs. The receptor was derived from a human donor in good health. Some clones in this sample may be carry-over from other donors' samples. This chain uses TRBV28 with TRBJ1-1, with D possibly matching TRBD1 (5 bases). The CDR3 DNA sequence: TGTGCCAGCAGGGGGGGTTGGAACACTGAAGCTTTCTTT. It is translated as CASRGGWNTEAFF. The variable domain in full, completed from reference TRBV28 and TRBJ1-1, reads DVKVTQSSRYLVKRTGEKVFLECVQDMDHENMFWYRQDPGLGLRLIYFSYDVKMKEKGDIPEGYSVSREKKERFSLILESASTNQTSMYLCASRGGWNTEAFFGQGTRLTVV.